These 27 T cell receptor beta chains were all obtained from the same sample, sequenced in a study of control samples from healthy donors and cancer patients. TCRdb's table, derived via immunoSEQ multiplex PCR, lists solely in-frame clones and lacks some. The profile shows 98,000 or so clones, roughly four fifths of them singletons. Sample: blood. These receptors all come from a man aged 60 to 69 in good health.

The genes are TRBV12-3 or TRBV12-4 and TRBJ2-1, with 7 bases that match TRBD1. The CDR3 is 11 amino acids. J was trimmed by 10 bases and V by 7 bases; bases with no gene match: 4. CDR3 in amino acids: CASTRDREQFF. The CDR3 bases are TGTGCCAGCACTCGGGACAGAGAGCAGTTCTTC.

This clone appeared a few times. The chain links TRBV2 to TRBJ2-7; no clear D gene. Germline V gives CDR1 SNHLY, CDR2 FYNNEI. The germline V and J ends were trimmed by 4 bases and 0 bases, with 4 bases remaining between them. The CDR3 is 12 amino acids. The CDR3 region has the DNA TGTGCCAGCAGTGGCAACTCCTACGAGCAGTACTTC. It yields the protein CASSGNSYEQYF.

This clone has only a few counts. This sequence joins TRBV6-6 and TRBJ2-7; the D gene is possibly TRBD2 (5 bases). The CDR3 loop spans 14 amino acids. Germline loops: CDR1 MNHNY, CDR2 SVGAGI (reference sequence). The V end was cut by 6 bases, the J end by 5 bases, with 17 bases between. CDR3 DNA: TGTGCCAGCAGAGTCGGAGGACTTAGCGACGAGCAGTACTTC. Translating gives CASRVGGLSDEQYF.

The rearrangement links TRBV11-3 to TRBJ2-5, with 12 bases lining up with TRBD2. This CDR3 region has 15 residues. V lost 4 bases, J lost 5 bases, and 5 bases stayed unmatched. In germline, CDR1 is SGHNT, CDR2 YENEEA. The CDR3 is CASSSTSGRGETQYF. The CDR3 DNA follows: TGTGCCAGCAGCTCGACTAGCGGGAGAGGGGAGACCCAGTACTTC.

This clone was observed once. This chain joins TRBV28 and TRBJ1-5; perhaps TRBD1 as D (5 bases). Germline CDR1 is MDHEN and CDR2 is SYDVKM. The CDR3 loop spans 14 amino acids. Deletions cut 10 bases from V and 6 bases from J, with 19 bases between. CDR3 DNA: TGTGCCACCGATTTCGGGGCTTGGGGTCAGCCCCAGCATTTT. This codes for CATDFGAWGQPQHF.

This rearrangement joins TRBV19 to TRBJ2-6; 8 bases align to TRBD1. CDR3 size: 17 residues. Germline V lookup: CDR1 LNHDA, CDR2 SQIVND (reference sequence). Trimming removed 6 bases from V and 4 bases from J; junction bases left unmatched: 11. In DNA, the CDR3 is TGTGCCAGTAGCGACGGGACAGGAGGGCCCGGGGCCAACGTCCTGACTTTC. Encoded protein: CASSDGTGGPGANVLTF.

The V and J genes are TRBV7-8 and TRBJ2-5; D unclear. Germline CDR1 SGHVS, CDR2 FQNEAQ. The CDR3 sequence is 14 residues long. The ends were cut back, 8 bases at V and 4 bases at J, with 17 bases in the middle. This CDR3 is CASEDWLPTETQYF. CDR3 bases: TGTGCCAGCGAAGATTGGCTGCCGACAGAGACCCAGTACTTC.

The chain uses TRBV7-6 and TRBJ2-2, with 10 bases matching TRBD2. CDR1 is SGHVS and CDR2 is FNYEAQ in the germline V gene. The J segment lost 2 bases and the V segment lost 5 bases, leaving 11 bases of the junction unmatched. This CDR3 comprises 18 residues. The CDR3 spells CASSPPAGTSENTGELFF. In nucleotides, the CDR3 is TGTGCCAGCAGCCCCCCCGCCGGGACTAGCGAAAACACCGGGGAGCTGTTTTTT. Drawing the rest from reference TRBV7-6 and TRBJ2-2, the complete variable domain is GAGVSQSPRYKVTKRGQDVALRCDPISGHVSLYWYRQALGQGPEFLTYFNYEAQQDKSGLPNDRFSAERPEGSISTLTIQRTEQRDSAMYRCASSPPAGTSENTGELFFGEGSRLTVL.

The rearrangement joins TRBV29-1 to TRBJ1-6; D not certain. The CDR3 covers 13 residues. Germline CDR1 is SQVTM and CDR2 is ANQGSEA. V lost 7 bases to trimming and J lost 0 bases, with 7 bases between them. CDR3 bases: TGCAGCGCCCTATTCTCCTATAATTCACCCCTCCACTTT. This sequence encodes CSALFSYNSPLHF.

The chain joins TRBV27 to TRBJ2-6, with D unclear. The V gene lost 5 bases and the J gene lost 8 bases, with 16 bases spanning the gap. This CDR3 spans 15 amino acids. Germline V gene data show CDR1 as MNHEY and CDR2 as SMNVEV (reference sequence). This chain's CDR3 is CASSLLRPEPNVLTF. CDR3 coding DNA: TGTGCCAGCAGTCTACTCCGTCCAGAGCCCAACGTCCTGACTTTC.

In this sample, this clone turned up many times. J is TRBJ2-7 and V is TRBV5-1; tentatively, D is TRBD1 or TRBD2 (5 bases each). Per germline, CDR1 SGHRS and CDR2 YFSETQ. CDR3 length equals 15 residues. V was pared by 4 bases and J by 5 bases, with 19 bases between. The CDR3 DNA reads TGCGCCAGCAGCCTCGGGACGTTCCCTTCTCACGAGCAGTACTTC. It yields the protein CASSLGTFPSHEQYF.

The rearrangement uses TRBV19 and TRBJ2-7; tentatively, D is TRBD1 (6 bases). V shed 5 bases and J shed 2 bases, with 13 bases lying between them. Germline assignment: CDR1 LNHDA and CDR2 SQIVND (reference sequence). The CDR3 runs 14 residues. CDR3 bases: TGTGCCAGTAGTCGGTCCCGGGACACCTACGAGCAGTACTTC. Its protein product is CASSRSRDTYEQYF.

The chain couples TRBV6-5 to TRBJ2-5, with no clear D. CDR1 and CDR2 from the germline V gene are MNHEY and SVGAGI. This CDR3 region has 14 residues. The V end lost 5 bases, the J end lost 0 bases, and 10 bases lay between the germline ends. In DNA form, the CDR3 reads TGTGCCAGCAGTCCATCAGCGTACCAAGAGACCCAGTACTTC. Its protein product is CASSPSAYQETQYF.

J is TRBJ1-6 and V is TRBV6-6; no clear D gene. Germline CDR1 and CDR2: MNHNY and SVGAGI (reference sequence). This CDR3 is built from 15 residues. Trimming removed 1 base from V and 5 bases from J, with 9 bases in between. The CDR3 region has the DNA TGTGCCAGCAGTTACTTCAGAAAAAATAATTCACCCCTCCACTTT. Protein sequence: CASSYFRKNNSPLHF.

This clone has a handful of counts. The chain has TRBV5-4 and TRBJ1-2; 7 bases fit TRBD1. With 3 bases clipped from V and 4 bases from J, the junction kept 12 bases outside the gene matches. The germline V gene encodes CDR1 SGHNT and CDR2 YYREEE (reference sequence). The CDR3 has 16 amino acids. The CDR3 is CASSSPRGGAGYGYTF. CDR3 nucleotides: TGTGCCAGCAGCTCTCCGAGAGGGGGCGCGGGCTATGGCTACACCTTC. The entire variable domain, with the rest obtained from reference TRBV5-4 and TRBJ1-2, is as follows: ETGVTQSPTHLIKTRGQQVTLRCSSQSGHNTVSWYQQALGQGPQFIFQYYREEENGRGNFPPRFSGLQFPNYSSELNVNALELDDSALYLCASSSPRGGAGYGYTFGSGTRLTVV.

The chain has TRBV5-1 and TRBJ1-4, with a weak D call TRBD1 (6 bases). Germline loops: CDR1 SGHRS, CDR2 YFSETQ. V lost 0 bases and J 10 bases, leaving 16 bases between the germline ends. CDR3 length: 15 amino acids. CDR3: CASSLEVGGMRKLFF. The CDR3 DNA reads as TGCGCCAGCAGCTTGGAGGTAGGGGGAATGAGAAAACTGTTTTTT.

This clone was observed once. This chain uses TRBV6-5 with TRBJ2-3; 11 bases fit TRBD2. Germline-derived CDR1 and CDR2 are MNHEY and SVGAGI. This CDR3 spans 16 amino acids. Trimming removed 2 bases from V and 4 bases from J; junction bases left unmatched: 5. DNA of the CDR3: TGTGCCAGCAGTTACGGGGTAGCGGGGGGGGCAGATACGCAGTATTTT. Encoded protein: CASSYGVAGGADTQYF.

This chain joins TRBV5-5 and TRBJ2-2; tentatively, D is TRBD2 (6 bases). Looked up from germline, CDR1 is SGHKS and CDR2 is YYEKEE (reference sequence). The CDR3 covers 16 residues. V lost 4 bases, J lost 3 bases, and 16 bases lay in between. The CDR3 loop reads CASSTAGTDHTGELFF. As DNA, the CDR3 is TGTGCCAGCAGCACCGCCGGGACTGATCACACCGGGGAGCTGTTTTTT.

The chain carries TRBV18 and TRBJ1-2; D gene unclear. Trimming took 4 bases from V and 0 from J, leaving 15 bases between them. This CDR3 region has 16 residues. Germline values: CDR1 KGHSH, CDR2 LQKENI. The CDR3 here is CASSRAQTQTNYGYTF. CDR3 coding DNA: TGTGCCAGCTCACGGGCCCAGACCCAGACTAACTATGGCTACACCTTC.

This clone was detected a few times. The chain combines TRBV6-1 with TRBJ2-1; 10 nucleotides agree with TRBD2. Germline-derived CDR1 and CDR2 are MNHNS and SASEGT. After removal of 1 base from V and 6 bases from J, the junction contained 3 bases not matched to a gene. The CDR3 is 15 amino acids. This CDR3 reads CASSEELAGSNEQFF. CDR3 nucleotide sequence: TGTGCCAGCAGTGAAGAACTAGCGGGAAGCAATGAGCAGTTCTTC.

CDR3 protein: CASASGRAGEQYF. CDR3 sequence (DNA): TGTGCCAGCGCTAGCGGGAGGGCAGGTGAGCAGTACTTC. The chain combines TRBV19 with TRBJ2-7; 12 bases are a match to TRBD2. CDR3 size: 13 residues. V dropped 9 bases and J dropped 7; count of bases not matched to a gene: 7. Looked up from germline, CDR1 is LNHDA and CDR2 is SQIVND (reference sequence).

The chain is built from TRBV7-9 and TRBJ1-3; D remains unclear. Trimming took off 1 base at V and 0 bases at J, with 1 base between the two ends. The CDR3 totals 13 residues. Germline CDR1 reads SEHNR; CDR2 reads FQNEAQ (reference sequence). CDR3 sequence: CASSLVSGNTIYF. The CDR3 DNA follows: TGTGCCAGCAGCTTAGTCTCTGGAAACACCATATATTTT.

The chain couples TRBV2 to TRBJ2-3, with D hard to call. Germline V gene lookup returns CDR1 SNHLY and CDR2 FYNNEI. This CDR3 comprises 13 residues. V lost 9 bases and J lost 3, with 13 bases in between. The CDR3 sequence is CASELPGTDTQYF. For the CDR3, the DNA is TGTGCCAGTGAACTCCCGGGTACAGATACGCAGTATTTT.

The rearrangement joins TRBV24-1 to TRBJ2-2; 9 positions match TRBD2. This CDR3 is 19 amino acids long. Germline assignment: CDR1 KGHDR and CDR2 SFDVKD. The ends lost 5 bases at V and 6 bases at J; junction bases unmatched: 18. The CDR3: CATSAVRQGRLAASGELFF. The CDR3 DNA reads TGTGCCACCAGTGCCGTGAGGCAGGGTCGACTAGCGGCATCCGGGGAGCTGTTTTTT.

This chain connects TRBV2 to TRBJ1-1; D uncertain. V was clipped by 2 bases and J by 3 bases, with 7 bases between them. Germline CDR1 and CDR2: SNHLY and FYNNEI. The CDR3 length is 13 residues. DNA for the CDR3: TGTGCCAGCAGTGAAAGGTTAGACACTGAAGCTTTCTTT. It encodes CASSERLDTEAFF.

This chain uses TRBV5-1 with TRBJ2-2, with D perhaps TRBD2 (5 bases). The ends were cut back, 0 bases at V and 5 bases at J, with 17 bases in the middle. The germline gives CDR1 SGHRS, CDR2 YFSETQ. The CDR3 sequence is 17 residues long. As DNA, the CDR3 is TGCGCCAGCAGCTTGGGGAGTCTGGGAGTGAGAACCGGGGAGCTGTTTTTT. Translation gives CASSLGSLGVRTGELFF.

This chain links TRBV9 with TRBJ2-7; 10 nucleotides agree with TRBD1. This CDR3 region has 15 residues. Germline CDR1 and CDR2: SGDLS and YYNGEE. The V gene end was trimmed by 2 bases and the J gene end by 3 bases; junction bases not matched to a gene: 5. CDR3 sequence reads: CASSVSGTGDYEQYF. The CDR3, as DNA: TGTGCCAGCAGCGTTTCCGGGACAGGGGACTACGAGCAGTACTTC. The complete variable domain, with remaining parts taken from reference TRBV9 and TRBJ2-7, reads DSGVTQTPKHLITATGQRVTLRCSPRSGDLSVYWYQQSLDQGLQFLIQYYNGEERAKGNILERFSAQQFPDLHSELNLSSLELGDSALYFCASSVSGTGDYEQYFGPGTRLTVT.